Below, one T cell receptor beta chain is given with its context. Here immunoSEQ multiplex PCR was the method, and the copy in TCRdb shows in-frame clones only, minus some. The sample carries approximately 200,000 clones, roughly 84% recorded once. The CDR3 is 15 amino acids. This sample is drawn from a study of blood T cell repertoires in COVID-19. Study overall: Sources were T cells, B-cell-depleted T cells, or PBMCs; the material itself was cDNA or gDNA.

The sequenced material came from peripheral blood. The TCR sequence derives from a woman older than 75 with COVID-19, enrolled during active disease. The chain uses TRBV21-1 and TRBJ1-4; TRBD1, the table's D call, lacks a check against the DNA. TRBV21-1 is termed a pseudogene. In DNA, the CDR3 is TGTGCCAGCAGCAACCCAACAGGGGGCACTGAAAAACTGTTTTTT. It encodes CASSNPTGGTEKLFF.